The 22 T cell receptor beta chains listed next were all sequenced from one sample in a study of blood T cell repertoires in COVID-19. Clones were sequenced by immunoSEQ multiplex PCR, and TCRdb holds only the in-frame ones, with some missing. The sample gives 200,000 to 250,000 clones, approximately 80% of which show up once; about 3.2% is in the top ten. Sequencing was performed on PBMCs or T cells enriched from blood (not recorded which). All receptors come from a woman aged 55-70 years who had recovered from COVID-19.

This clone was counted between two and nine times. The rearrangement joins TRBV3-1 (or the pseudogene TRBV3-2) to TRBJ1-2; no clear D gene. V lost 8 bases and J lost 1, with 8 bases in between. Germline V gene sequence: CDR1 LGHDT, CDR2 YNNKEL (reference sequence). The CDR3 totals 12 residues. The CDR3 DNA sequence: TGTGCCAGCCAACAGAATAACTATGGCTACACCTTC. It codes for CASQQNNYGYTF.

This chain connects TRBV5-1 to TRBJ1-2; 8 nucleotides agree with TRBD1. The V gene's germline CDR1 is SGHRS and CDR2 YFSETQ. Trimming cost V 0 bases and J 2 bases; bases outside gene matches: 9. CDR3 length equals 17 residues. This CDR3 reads CASSLAAGGRENYGYTF. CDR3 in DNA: TGCGCCAGCAGCTTGGCGGCAGGGGGCCGTGAAAACTATGGCTACACCTTC. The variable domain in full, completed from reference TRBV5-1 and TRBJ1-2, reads KAGVTQTPRYLIKTRGQQVTLSCSPISGHRSVSWYQQTPGQGLQFLFEYFSETQRNKGNFPGRFSGRQFSNSRSEMNVSTLELGDSALYLCASSLAAGGRENYGYTFGSGTRLTVV.

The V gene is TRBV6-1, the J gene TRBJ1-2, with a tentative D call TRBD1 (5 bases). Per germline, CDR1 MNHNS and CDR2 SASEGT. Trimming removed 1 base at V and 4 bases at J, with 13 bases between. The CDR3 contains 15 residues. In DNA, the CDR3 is TGTGCCAGCAGTGAAGTGGGCAGGGAAGGCTATGGCTACACCTTC. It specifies CASSEVGREGYGYTF.

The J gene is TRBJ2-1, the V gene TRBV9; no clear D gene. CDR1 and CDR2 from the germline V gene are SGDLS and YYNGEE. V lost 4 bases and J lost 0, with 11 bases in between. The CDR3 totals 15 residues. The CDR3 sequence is CASSPQPSSYNEQFF. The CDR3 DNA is TGTGCCAGCAGCCCTCAACCCAGCTCCTACAATGAGCAGTTCTTC. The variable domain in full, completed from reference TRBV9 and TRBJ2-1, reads DSGVTQTPKHLITATGQRVTLRCSPRSGDLSVYWYQQSLDQGLQFLIQYYNGEERAKGNILERFSAQQFPDLHSELNLSSLELGDSALYFCASSPQPSSYNEQFFGPGTRLTVL.

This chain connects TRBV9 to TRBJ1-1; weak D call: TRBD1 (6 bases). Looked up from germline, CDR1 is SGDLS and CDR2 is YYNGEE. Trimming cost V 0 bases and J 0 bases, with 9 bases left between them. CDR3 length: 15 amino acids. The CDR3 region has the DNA TGTGCCAGCAGCGTAGGGGGGCACATGAACACTGAAGCTTTCTTT. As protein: CASSVGGHMNTEAFF.

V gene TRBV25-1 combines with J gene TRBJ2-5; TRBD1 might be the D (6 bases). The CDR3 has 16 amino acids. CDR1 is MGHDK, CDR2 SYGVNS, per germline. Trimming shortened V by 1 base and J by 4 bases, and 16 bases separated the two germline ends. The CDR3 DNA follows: TGTGCCAGCAGTGAATCCGGCAGGGGTATAGGAGAGACCCAGTACTTC. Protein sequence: CASSESGRGIGETQYF.

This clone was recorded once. CDR3 bases: TGTGCCAGCAGCCCAGACAGGGGGCTGGGCTACACCTTC. Translating it yields CASSPDRGLGYTF. The chain recombines TRBV7-8 with TRBJ1-2, with 10 bases matching TRBD1. The CDR3 covers 13 residues. With V trimmed by 5 bases and J by 8 bases, 5 bases remained unmatched. Germline V gene data show CDR1 as SGHVS and CDR2 as FQNEAQ.

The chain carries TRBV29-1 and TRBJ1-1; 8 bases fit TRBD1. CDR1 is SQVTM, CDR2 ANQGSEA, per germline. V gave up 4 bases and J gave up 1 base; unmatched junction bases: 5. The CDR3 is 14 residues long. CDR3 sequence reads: CSVAGTGKNTEAFF. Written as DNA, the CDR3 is TGCAGCGTTGCGGGGACAGGCAAGAACACTGAAGCTTTCTTT.

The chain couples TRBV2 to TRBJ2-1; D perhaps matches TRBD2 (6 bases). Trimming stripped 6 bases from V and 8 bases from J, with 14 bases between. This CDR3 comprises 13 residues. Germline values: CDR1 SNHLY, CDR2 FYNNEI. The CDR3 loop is CASRTGSTDEQFF. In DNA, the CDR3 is TGTGCCAGCAGGACCGGGAGTACGGATGAGCAGTTCTTC.

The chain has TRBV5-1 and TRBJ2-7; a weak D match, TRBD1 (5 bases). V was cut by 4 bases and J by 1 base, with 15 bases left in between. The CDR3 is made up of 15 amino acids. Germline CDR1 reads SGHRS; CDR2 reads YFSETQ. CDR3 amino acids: CASSLSPGKSYEQYF. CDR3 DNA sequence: TGCGCCAGCAGCCTCAGCCCAGGGAAATCCTACGAGCAGTACTTC.

CDR3 sequence (DNA): TGTGCCAGCACCAATCTGGACAACTCCCAAGAGACCCAGTACTTC. This gives the protein CASTNLDNSQETQYF. J is TRBJ2-5 and V is TRBV5-5; the D gene is possibly TRBD1 (5 bases). Trimming pared 6 bases from V and 1 base from J, leaving 16 bases between. CDR1 and CDR2 from the germline V gene are SGHKS and YYEKEE (reference sequence). The CDR3 has 15 amino acids.

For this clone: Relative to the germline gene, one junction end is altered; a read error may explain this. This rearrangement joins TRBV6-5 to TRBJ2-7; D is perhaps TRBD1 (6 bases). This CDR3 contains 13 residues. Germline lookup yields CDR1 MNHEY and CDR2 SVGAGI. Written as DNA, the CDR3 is TGTGCCAGCACTTACGGACAGCCCTACGAGCAGTACTTC. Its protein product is CASTYGQPYEQYF.

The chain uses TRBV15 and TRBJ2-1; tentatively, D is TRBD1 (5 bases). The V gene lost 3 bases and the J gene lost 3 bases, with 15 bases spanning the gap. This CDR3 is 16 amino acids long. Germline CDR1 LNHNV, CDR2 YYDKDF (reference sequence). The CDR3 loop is CATSSRQTQHYNEQFF. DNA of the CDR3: TGTGCCACCAGCAGCAGACAGACCCAACACTACAATGAGCAGTTCTTC.

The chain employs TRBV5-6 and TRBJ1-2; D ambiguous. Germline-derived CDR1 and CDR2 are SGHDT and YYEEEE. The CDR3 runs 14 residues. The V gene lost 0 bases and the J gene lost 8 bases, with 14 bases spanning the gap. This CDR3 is CASSLVQRDYGYTF. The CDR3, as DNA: TGTGCCAGCAGCTTGGTACAGAGAGATTACGGCTACACCTTC.

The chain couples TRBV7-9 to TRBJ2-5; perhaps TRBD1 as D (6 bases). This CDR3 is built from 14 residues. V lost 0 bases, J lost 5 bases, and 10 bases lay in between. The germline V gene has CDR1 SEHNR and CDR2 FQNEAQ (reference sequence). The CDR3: CASSLAGGGETQYF. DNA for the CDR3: TGTGCCAGCAGCTTAGCAGGGGGTGGGGAGACCCAGTACTTC.

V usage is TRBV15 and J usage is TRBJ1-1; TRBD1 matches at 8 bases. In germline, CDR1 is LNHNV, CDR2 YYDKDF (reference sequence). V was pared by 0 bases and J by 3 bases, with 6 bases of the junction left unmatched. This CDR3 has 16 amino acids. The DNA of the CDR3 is TGTGCCACCAGCAGAGATCTGACAGGGGTTGACACTGAAGCTTTCTTT. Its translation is CATSRDLTGVDTEAFF.

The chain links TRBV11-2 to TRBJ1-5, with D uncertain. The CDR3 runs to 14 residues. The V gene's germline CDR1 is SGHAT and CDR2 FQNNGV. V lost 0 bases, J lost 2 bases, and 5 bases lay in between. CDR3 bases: TGTGCCAGCAGCTTAGATCAGGGCAATCAGCCCCAGCATTTT. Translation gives CASSLDQGNQPQHF.

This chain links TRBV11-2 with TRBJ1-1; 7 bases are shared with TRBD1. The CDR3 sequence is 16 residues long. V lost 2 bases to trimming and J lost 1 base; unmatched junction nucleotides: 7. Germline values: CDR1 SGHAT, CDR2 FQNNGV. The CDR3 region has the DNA TGTGCCAGCAGCTTACCGACAGGGCGGGAGAACACTGAAGCTTTCTTT. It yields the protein CASSLPTGRENTEAFF.

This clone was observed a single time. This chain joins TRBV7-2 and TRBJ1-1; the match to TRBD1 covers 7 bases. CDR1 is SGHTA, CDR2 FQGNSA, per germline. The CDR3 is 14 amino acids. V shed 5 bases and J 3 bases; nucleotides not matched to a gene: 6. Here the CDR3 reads CASSNRGQDTEAFF. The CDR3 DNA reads TGTGCCAGCAGCAACAGGGGACAAGACACTGAAGCTTTCTTT.

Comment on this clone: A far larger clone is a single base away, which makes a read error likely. The CDR3: CASSPGGYEQYF. Here the CDR3 DNA reads TGTGCCAGCAGCCCGGGGGGGTACGAGCAGTACTTC. The chain has TRBV7-9 and TRBJ2-7; 8 nucleotides match TRBD2. Trimming cost V 5 bases and J 4 bases; bases outside gene matches: 1. This CDR3 has 12 amino acids. Germline V gene data show CDR1 as SEHNR and CDR2 as FQNEAQ (reference sequence).

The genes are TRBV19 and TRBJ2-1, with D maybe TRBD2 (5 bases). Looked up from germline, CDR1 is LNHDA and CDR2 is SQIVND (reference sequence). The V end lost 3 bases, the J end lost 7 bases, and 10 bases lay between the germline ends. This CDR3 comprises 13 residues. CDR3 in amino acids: CASSITSSNEQFF. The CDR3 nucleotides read TGTGCCAGTAGTATCACTAGTTCAAATGAGCAGTTCTTC.

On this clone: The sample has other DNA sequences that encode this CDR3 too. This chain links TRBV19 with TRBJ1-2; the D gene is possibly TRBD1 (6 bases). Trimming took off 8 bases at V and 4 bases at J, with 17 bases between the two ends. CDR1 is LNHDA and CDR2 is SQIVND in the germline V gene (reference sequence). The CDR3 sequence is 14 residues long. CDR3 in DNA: TGTGCCAGTCGACCCCAACAGGGCTCCTATGGCTACACCTTC. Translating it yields CASRPQQGSYGYTF.